This entry describes one T cell receptor beta chain. Its antigen is unknown. The data stem from a study of T cell repertoires in cytomegalovirus infection. In the study overall: CMV infection and matching HLA type were both indicated by public TCR beta signatures.

TCRdb reprocessed the reads with MiXCR, giving one entry per CDR3 protein. The data contain hundreds of thousands of distinct CDR3 sequences, approximately 33% of them singletons. Overall study results and limits: Using cumulative public TCR beta family frequency, the authors identified those who carried CMV together with the relevant HLA. HLA-C-restricted CMV clonotypes gave the most frequent clonotype in two of eight donors.

The CDR3 loop spans 15 amino acids. V lost 4 bases, J lost 0 bases, and 9 bases lay in between. This rearrangement joins TRBV12-3 or TRBV12-4 to TRBJ2-2, with a possible D match to TRBD1 (5 bases). The TCR originated in a human donor in good health (CMV status not recorded). Some clones in this sample may be carry-over from other donors' samples. Sequencing used cultured CD8+ T cells from PBMCs, obtained from culture after CMV antigen stimulation. The CDR3 DNA reads as TGTGCCAGCAGTTCGGACATATCGAACACCGGGGAGCTGTTTTTT. Its translation is CASSSDISNTGELFF.